Included here is one TCR beta chain sequence, with context. Its antigen is unknown. The sample originates from a study of cytomegalovirus exposure and HLA in healthy donors. Study-wide points: A list of 150 to 200 TCR beta chains associated with cytomegalovirus was given. In a later analysis, TCR beta V- and J-gene trimming showed a link to a missense DCLRE1C variant.

CDR3 length equals 15 residues. The germline V gene has CDR1 MNHEY and CDR2 SVGAGI. After removal of 2 bases from V and 6 bases from J, the junction contained 7 bases not matched to a gene. 13 Jbeta primers and 60 Vbeta primers were used for the PCR. Authors' methods: About 9.9 million of the roughly 80 million unique TCR beta chains counted in a later analysis were shared. Profiling relied on immunoSEQ multiplex PCR, and the TCRdb table lists in-frame clones only, not all of them. The DNA gave D and trimming, while V, J and clone size come from that table. The sample has about 160,000 clones; approximately 84% are singletons. Healthy bone marrow donors supplied every sample.

The sample comprised PBMCs. This chain uses TRBV6-5 with TRBJ1-3, with 7 nucleotides matching TRBD1. The clonotype originates from a woman aged 45 to 65 in good health and CMV-seropositive. This chain's CDR3 is CASSYPTGEENTIYF. In DNA, the CDR3 is TGTGCCAGCAGTTACCCCACAGGGGAGGAAAACACCATATATTTT.